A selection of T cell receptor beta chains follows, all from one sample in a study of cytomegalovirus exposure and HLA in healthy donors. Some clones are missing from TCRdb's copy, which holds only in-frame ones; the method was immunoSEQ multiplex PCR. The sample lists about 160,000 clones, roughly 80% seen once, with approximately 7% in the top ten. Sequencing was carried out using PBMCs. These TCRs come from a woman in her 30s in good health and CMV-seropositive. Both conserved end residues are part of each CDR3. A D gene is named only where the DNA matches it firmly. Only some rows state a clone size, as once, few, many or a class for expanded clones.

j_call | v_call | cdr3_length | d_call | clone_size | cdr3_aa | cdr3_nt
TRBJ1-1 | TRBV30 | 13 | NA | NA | CAWSFSENTEAFF | TGTGCCTGGAGTTTCAGTGAAAACACTGAAGCTTTCTTT
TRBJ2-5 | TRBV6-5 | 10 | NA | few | CASGRETQYF | TGTGCCAGCGGCAGAGAGACCCAGTACTTC
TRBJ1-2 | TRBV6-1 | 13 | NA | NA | CASSEQGIDGYTF | TGTGCCAGCAGTGAACAGGGAATCGATGGCTACACCTTC
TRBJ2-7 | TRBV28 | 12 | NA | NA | CASSYTGYEQYF | TGTGCCAGCAGTTATACAGGCTACGAGCAGTACTTC
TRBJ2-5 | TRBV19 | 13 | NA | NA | CASEDRSKETQYF | TGTGCCAGTGAAGACAGGTCTAAAGAGACCCAGTACTTC
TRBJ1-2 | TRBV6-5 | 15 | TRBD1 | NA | CASSYERTGSDGYTF | TGTGCCAGCAGTTACGAGAGGACAGGGTCAGATGGCTACACCTTC
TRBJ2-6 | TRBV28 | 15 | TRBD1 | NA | CASRQGADGANVLTF | TGTGCCAGCAGACAGGGGGCAGATGGGGCCAACGTCCTGACTTTC
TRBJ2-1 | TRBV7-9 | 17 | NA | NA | CSSSLQRSREGVNEQFF | TGTTCCAGCAGCTTACAACGGTCCAGGGAAGGAGTCAATGAGCAGTTCTTC
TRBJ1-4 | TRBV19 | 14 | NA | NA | CATKRTLTNEKLFF | TGTGCCACCAAAAGGACACTTACTAATGAAAAACTGTTTTTT
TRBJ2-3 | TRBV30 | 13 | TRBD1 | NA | CAWIGPDRAREYF | TGTGCCTGGATCGGACCGGACAGGGCCAGGGAGTATTTT
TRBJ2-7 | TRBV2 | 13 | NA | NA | CASTAIRVHEQYF | TGTGCCAGCACCGCAATCAGGGTCCACGAGCAGTACTTC
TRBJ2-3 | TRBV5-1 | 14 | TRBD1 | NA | CASSSTGGPDTQYF | TGCGCCAGCAGCTCGACAGGGGGCCCAGATACGCAGTATTTT
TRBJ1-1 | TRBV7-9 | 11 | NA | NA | CASSLVREAFF | TGTGCCAGCAGCTTAGTTCGGGAAGCTTTCTTT
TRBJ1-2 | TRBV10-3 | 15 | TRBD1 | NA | CAIRNSDGTGLGYTF | TGTGCCATCAGAAACTCAGACGGGACAGGGCTCGGCTACACCTTC
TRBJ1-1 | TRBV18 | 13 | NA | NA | CASSPQGADKAFF | TGTGCCAGCTCACCACAAGGAGCAGATAAAGCTTTCTTT
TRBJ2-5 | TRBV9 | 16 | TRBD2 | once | CASSVGAGGHPETQYF | TGTGCCAGCAGCGTAGGAGCGGGGGGCCACCCAGAGACCCAGTACTTC
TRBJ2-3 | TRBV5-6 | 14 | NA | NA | CASSLGANPDTQYF | TGTGCCAGCAGCTTGGGAGCCAACCCAGATACGCAGTATTTT
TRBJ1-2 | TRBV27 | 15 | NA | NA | CASSPYSGTHYGYTF | TGTGCCAGCAGTCCGTACTCCGGGACACACTATGGCTACACCTTC
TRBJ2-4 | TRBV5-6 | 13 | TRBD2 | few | CASSPAGGNIQYF | TGTGCCAGCAGCCCGGCGGGAGGAAACATTCAGTACTTC
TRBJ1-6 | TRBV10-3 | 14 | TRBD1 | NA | CAIRGTTGNSPLHF | TGTGCCATCAGGGGAACGACAGGGAATTCACCCCTCCACTTT
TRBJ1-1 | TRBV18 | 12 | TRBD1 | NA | CASSPLKGAVFF | TGTGCCAGCTCACCATTGAAGGGGGCGGTTTTCTTT
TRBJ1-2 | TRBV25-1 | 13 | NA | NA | CASSKDTQGGYTF | TGTGCCAGCAGTAAGGATACCCAGGGAGGCTACACCTTC
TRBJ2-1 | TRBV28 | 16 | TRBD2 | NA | CASITRSGGGYNEQFF | TGTGCCAGCATTACCCGTAGCGGGGGGGGGTACAATGAGCAGTTCTTC
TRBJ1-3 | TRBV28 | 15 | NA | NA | CASSQYQGQGDTIYF | TGTGCCAGCAGCCAATACCAGGGACAAGGAGACACCATATATTTT
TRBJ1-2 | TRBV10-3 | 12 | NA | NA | CAISESRERYTF | TGTGCCATCAGTGAGTCCAGGGAACGCTACACCTTC
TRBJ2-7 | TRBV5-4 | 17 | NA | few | CASSSAKNSAGPYEQYF | TGTGCCAGCAGCTCGGCCAAAAATAGCGCTGGTCCCTACGAGCAGTACTTC
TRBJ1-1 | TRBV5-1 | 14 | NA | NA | CASSLGAADTEAFF | TGCGCCAGCAGCTTGGGGGCAGCAGACACTGAAGCTTTCTTT
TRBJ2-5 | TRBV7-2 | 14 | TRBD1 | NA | CASSLDRERETQYF | TGTGCCAGCAGCCTTGACAGGGAAAGAGAGACCCAGTACTTC
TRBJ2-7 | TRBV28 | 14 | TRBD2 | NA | CATRGGVRVYEQYF | TGTGCCACCCGCGGGGGGGTAAGGGTGTACGAGCAGTACTTC
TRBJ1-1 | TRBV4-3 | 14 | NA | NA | CASSQDPDLRGAFF | TGCGCCAGCAGCCAAGATCCGGACCTCCGCGGGGCTTTCTTT
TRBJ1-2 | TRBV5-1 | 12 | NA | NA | CASSLVTDGYTF | TGCGCCAGCAGCTTGGTTACGGATGGCTACACCTTC
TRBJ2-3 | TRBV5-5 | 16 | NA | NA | CASSLIFLRRTDTQYF | TGTGCCAGCAGCCTCATATTCCTGCGGCGCACAGATACGCAGTATTTT
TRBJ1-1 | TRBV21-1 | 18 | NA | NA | CASSSQRGGSGVNTEAFF | TGTGCCAGCAGCAGTCAGAGGGGCGGGAGTGGAGTAAACACTGAAGCTTTCTTT
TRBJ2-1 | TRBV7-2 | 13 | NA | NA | CASSLVRGNEQFF | TGTGCCAGCAGCTTAGTTCGGGGGAATGAGCAGTTCTTC
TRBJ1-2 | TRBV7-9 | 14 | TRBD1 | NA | CASTSLDRGKGYTF | TGTGCCAGCACCTCCTTGGACAGGGGGAAAGGCTACACCTTC
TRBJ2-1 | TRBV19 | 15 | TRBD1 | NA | CASSKTGGPMHEQFF | TGTGCCAGTAGTAAAACAGGGGGACCAATGCATGAGCAGTTCTTC
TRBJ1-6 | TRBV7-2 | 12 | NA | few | CASSLGVSPLHF | TGTGCCAGCAGCTTAGGAGTTTCACCCCTCCACTTT
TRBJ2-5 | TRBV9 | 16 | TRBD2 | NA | CASSVGGSGAQETQYF | TGTGCCAGCAGCGTAGGCGGTAGCGGGGCCCAAGAGACCCAGTACTTC
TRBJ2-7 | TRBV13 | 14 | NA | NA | CASSPGLGAYEQYF | TGTGCCAGCAGCCCGGGACTGGGAGCCTACGAGCAGTACTTC